This TCR beta chain came from a study of T cell responses to AZD1222 COVID-19 vaccine. CDR3 length: 14 amino acids. Germline V gene data show CDR1 as PRHDT and CDR2 as FYEKMQ (reference sequence). Trimming removed 5 bases from V and 5 bases from J; junction bases left unmatched: 7. Some clones are missing from TCRdb's copy, which holds only in-frame ones; the method was immunoSEQ multiplex PCR. The table shows 180,000 or so clones, with 80% to 95% occurring only once. Study-wide results and limits: Sampled repertoires all dated from after the peak T cell response. Across the whole spike, CD4 TCRs peaked at regions 160-218 and 743-854.

Concerning this clone: What it binds is not known.

The TCR originated in an adult who received the AZD1222 COVID-19 vaccine. This chain connects TRBV13 to TRBJ1-1; TRBD1 agrees at 8 bases. The sequenced sample was peripheral blood, obtained 28 days after the second AZD1222 dose. The CDR3 is CASSRTGLITEAFF. The CDR3 DNA reads as TGTGCCAGCAGCCGGACAGGGTTGATTACTGAAGCTTTCTTT.